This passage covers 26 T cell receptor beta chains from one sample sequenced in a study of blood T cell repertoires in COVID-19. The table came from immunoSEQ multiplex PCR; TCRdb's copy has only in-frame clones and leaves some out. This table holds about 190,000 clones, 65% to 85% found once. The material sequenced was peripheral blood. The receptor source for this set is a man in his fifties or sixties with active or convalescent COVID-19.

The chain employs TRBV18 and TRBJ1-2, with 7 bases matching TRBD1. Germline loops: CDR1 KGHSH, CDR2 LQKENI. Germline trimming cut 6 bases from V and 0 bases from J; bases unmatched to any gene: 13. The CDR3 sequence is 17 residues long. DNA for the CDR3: TGTGCCAGCTCGCGCATTCCGGGACAGCTCGCTAACTATGGCTACACCTTC. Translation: CASSRIPGQLANYGYTF.

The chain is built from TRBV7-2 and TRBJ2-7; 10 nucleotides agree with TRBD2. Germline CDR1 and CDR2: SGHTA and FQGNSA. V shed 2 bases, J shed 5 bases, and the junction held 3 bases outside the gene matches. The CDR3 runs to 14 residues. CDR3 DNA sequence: TGTGCCAGCAGCTTATCTAGCGGGAGAAACGAGCAGTACTTC. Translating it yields CASSLSSGRNEQYF.

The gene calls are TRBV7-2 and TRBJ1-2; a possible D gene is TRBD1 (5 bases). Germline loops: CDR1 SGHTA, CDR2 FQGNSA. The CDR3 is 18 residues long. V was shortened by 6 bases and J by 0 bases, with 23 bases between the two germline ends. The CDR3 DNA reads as TGTGCCAGCAGTTTTAGCCGAAGCAAAGAAGGGGCTAACTATGGCTACACCTTC. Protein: CASSFSRSKEGANYGYTF.

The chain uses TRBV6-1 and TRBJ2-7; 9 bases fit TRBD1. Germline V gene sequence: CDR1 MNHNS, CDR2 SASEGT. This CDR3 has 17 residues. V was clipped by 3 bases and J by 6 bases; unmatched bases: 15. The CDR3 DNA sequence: TGTGCCAGCAGTGAGCGCGCCGGACAGGGGTACTTGGCCGAGCAGTACTTC. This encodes CASSERAGQGYLAEQYF.

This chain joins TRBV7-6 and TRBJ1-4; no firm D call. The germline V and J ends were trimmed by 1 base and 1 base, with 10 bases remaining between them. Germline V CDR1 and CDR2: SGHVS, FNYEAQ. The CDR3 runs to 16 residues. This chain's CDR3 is CASSLVEGGTNEKLFF. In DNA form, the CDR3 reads TGTGCCAGCAGCTTAGTCGAGGGTGGAACTAATGAAAAACTGTTTTTT.

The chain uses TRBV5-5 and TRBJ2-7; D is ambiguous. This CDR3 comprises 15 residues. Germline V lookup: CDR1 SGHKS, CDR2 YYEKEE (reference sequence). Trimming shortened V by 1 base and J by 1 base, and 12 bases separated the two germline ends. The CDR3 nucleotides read TGTGCCAGCAGCTTGTTTGGGCTACCTTCCTACGAGCAGTACTTC. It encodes CASSLFGLPSYEQYF.

The CDR3: CATGRGSYEQYF. DNA for the CDR3: TGTGCCACGGGGCGGGGGTCCTACGAGCAGTACTTC. The gene calls are TRBV24-1 and TRBJ2-7, with 7 bases aligning to TRBD2. The V gene end was trimmed by 10 bases and the J gene end by 1 base; junction bases not matched to a gene: 3. The CDR3 spans 12 residues. From germline, CDR1 is KGHDR and CDR2 SFDVKD.

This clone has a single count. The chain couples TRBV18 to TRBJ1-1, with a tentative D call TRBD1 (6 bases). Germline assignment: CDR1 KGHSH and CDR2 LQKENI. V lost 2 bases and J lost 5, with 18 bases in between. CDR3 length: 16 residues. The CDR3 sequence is CASSPFPGVGRTEAFF. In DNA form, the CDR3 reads TGTGCCAGCTCACCATTCCCAGGGGTTGGGCGGACTGAAGCTTTCTTT.

The chain's CDR3 is CASSLLAARGIWNTEAFF. The CDR3 region has the DNA TGTGCCAGCAGCTTGTTGGCGGCTAGGGGCATTTGGAACACTGAAGCTTTCTTT. The genes are TRBV5-5 and TRBJ1-1, with TRBD1 as a possible D gene (5 bases). The CDR3 has 18 amino acids. Germline loops: CDR1 SGHKS, CDR2 YYEKEE (reference sequence). V was shortened by 1 base and J by 1 base, with 20 bases between the two germline ends.

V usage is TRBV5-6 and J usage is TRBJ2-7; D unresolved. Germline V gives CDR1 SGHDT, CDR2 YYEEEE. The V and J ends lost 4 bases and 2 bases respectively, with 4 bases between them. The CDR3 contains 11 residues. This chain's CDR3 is CASSQTYEQYF. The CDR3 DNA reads TGTGCCAGCAGCCAAACCTACGAGCAGTACTTC. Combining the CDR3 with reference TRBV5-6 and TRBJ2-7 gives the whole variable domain DAGVTQSPTHLIKTRGQQVTLRCSPKSGHDTVSWYQQALGQGPQFIFQYYEEEERQRGNFPDRFSGHQFPNYSSELNVNALLLGDSALYLCASSQTYEQYFGPGTRLTVT.

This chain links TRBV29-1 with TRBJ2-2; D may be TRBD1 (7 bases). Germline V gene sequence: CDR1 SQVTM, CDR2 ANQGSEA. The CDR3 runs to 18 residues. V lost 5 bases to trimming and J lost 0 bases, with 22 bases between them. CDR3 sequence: CSVHPIGQAGPNTGELFF. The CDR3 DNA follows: TGCAGCGTTCACCCAATAGGACAGGCGGGGCCGAACACCGGGGAGCTGTTTTTT.

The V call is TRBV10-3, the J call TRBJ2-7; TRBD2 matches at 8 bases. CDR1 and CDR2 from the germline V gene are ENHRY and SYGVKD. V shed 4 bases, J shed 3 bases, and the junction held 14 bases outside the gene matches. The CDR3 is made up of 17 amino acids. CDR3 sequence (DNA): TGTGCCATCAGTGGGGGGGGAGCGGGAGTGATAGACTACGAGCAGTACTTC. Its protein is CAISGGGAGVIDYEQYF.

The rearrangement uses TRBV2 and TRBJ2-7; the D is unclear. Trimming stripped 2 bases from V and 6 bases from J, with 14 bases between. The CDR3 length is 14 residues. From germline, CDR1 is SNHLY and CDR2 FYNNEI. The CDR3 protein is CASSESPGSLEQYF. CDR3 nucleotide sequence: TGTGCCAGCAGTGAATCACCAGGATCCCTCGAGCAGTACTTC.

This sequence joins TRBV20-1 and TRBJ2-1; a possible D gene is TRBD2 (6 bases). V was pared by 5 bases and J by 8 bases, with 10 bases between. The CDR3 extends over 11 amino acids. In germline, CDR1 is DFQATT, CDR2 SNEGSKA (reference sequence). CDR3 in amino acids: CSAAREDEQFF. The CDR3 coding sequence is TGCAGTGCTGCAAGGGAGGATGAGCAGTTCTTC.

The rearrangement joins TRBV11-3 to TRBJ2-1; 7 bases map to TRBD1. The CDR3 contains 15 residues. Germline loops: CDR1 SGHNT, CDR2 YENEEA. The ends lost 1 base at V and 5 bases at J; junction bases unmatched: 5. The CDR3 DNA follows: TGTGCCAGCAGCTTAGGGTTCGGGACAGACAATGAGCAGTTCTTC. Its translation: CASSLGFGTDNEQFF.

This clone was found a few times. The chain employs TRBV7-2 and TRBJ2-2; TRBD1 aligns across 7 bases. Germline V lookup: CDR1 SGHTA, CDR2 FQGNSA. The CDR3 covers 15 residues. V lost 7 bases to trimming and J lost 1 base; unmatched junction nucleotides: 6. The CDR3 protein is CASNEQGRNTGELFF. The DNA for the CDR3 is TGTGCCAGCAACGAACAGGGGCGGAACACCGGGGAGCTGTTTTTT.

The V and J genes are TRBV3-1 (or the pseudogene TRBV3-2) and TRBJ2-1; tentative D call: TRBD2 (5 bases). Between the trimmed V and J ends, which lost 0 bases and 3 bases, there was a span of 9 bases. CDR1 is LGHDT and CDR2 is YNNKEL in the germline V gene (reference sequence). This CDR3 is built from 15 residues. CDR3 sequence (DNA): TGTGCCAGCAGCCAAGATGCGGGTCTCTACAATGAGCAGTTCTTC. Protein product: CASSQDAGLYNEQFF.

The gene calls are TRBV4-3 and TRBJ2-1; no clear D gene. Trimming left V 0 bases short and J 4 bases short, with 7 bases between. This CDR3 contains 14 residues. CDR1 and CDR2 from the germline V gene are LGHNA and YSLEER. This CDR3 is CASSQEALYNEQFF. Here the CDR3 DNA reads TGCGCCAGCAGCCAAGAGGCCTTATACAATGAGCAGTTCTTC.

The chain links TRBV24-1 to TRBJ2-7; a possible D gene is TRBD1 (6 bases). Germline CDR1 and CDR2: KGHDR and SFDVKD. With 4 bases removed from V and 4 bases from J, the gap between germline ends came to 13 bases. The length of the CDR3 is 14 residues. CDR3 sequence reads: CATSDPLTGYEQYF. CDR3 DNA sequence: TGTGCCACCAGTGACCCTCTGACAGGTTACGAGCAGTACTTC.

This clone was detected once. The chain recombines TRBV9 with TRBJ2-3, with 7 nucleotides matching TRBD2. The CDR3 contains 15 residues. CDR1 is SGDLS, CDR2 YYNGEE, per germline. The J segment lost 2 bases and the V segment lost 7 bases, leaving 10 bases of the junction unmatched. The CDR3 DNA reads TGTGCCAGCCCCCCGGAAGCGGGATACACAGATACGCAGTATTTT. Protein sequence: CASPPEAGYTDTQYF.

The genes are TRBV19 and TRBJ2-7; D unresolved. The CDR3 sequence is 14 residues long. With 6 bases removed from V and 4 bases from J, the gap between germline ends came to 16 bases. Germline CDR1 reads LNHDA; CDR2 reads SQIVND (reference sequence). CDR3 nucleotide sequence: TGTGCCAGTAGCGTCACCGGAGTGGAATACGAGCAGTACTTC. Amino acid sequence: CASSVTGVEYEQYF.

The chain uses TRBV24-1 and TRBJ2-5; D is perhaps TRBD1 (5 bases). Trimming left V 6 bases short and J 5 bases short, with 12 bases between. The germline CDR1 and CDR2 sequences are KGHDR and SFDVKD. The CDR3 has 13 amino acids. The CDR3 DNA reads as TGTGCCACCAGTCAGGGTTGGGGTGAGACCCAGTACTTC. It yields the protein CATSQGWGETQYF.

The CDR3 protein is CASSLMGQGRANEKLFF. CDR3 coding DNA: TGTGCCAGCAGTTTAATGGGACAGGGGCGTGCTAATGAAAAACTGTTTTTT. The genes are TRBV28 and TRBJ1-4; 10 bases fit TRBD1. The J segment lost 3 bases and the V segment lost 2 bases, leaving 6 bases of the junction unmatched. The CDR3 consists of 17 residues. Germline V CDR1 and CDR2: MDHEN, SYDVKM.

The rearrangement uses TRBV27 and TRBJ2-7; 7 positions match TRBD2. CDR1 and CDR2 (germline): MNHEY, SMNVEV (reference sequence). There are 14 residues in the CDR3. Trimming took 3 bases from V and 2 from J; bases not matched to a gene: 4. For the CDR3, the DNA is TGTGCCAGCAGTTTTGGCGGGAGCCCCTACGAGCAGTACTTC. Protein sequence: CASSFGGSPYEQYF.

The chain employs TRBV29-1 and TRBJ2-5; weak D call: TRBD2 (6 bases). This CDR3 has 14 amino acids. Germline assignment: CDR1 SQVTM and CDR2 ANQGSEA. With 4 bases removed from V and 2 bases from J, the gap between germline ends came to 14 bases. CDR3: CSVVRPGTQETQYF. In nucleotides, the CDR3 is TGCAGCGTTGTGAGGCCAGGGACTCAAGAGACCCAGTACTTC. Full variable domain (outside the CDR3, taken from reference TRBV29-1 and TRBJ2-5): SAVISQKPSRDICQRGTSLTIQCQVDSQVTMMFWYRQQPGQSLTLIATANQGSEATYESGFVIDKFPISRPNLTFSTLTVSNMSPEDSSIYLCSVVRPGTQETQYFGPGTRLLVL.

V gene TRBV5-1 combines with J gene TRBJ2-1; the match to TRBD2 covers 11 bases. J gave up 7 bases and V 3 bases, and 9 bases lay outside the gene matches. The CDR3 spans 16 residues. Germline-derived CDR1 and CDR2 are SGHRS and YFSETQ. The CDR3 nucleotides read TGCGCCAGCAGCTCCGTCACTAGCGGGAGTGGTAATGAGCAGTTCTTC. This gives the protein CASSSVTSGSGNEQFF.